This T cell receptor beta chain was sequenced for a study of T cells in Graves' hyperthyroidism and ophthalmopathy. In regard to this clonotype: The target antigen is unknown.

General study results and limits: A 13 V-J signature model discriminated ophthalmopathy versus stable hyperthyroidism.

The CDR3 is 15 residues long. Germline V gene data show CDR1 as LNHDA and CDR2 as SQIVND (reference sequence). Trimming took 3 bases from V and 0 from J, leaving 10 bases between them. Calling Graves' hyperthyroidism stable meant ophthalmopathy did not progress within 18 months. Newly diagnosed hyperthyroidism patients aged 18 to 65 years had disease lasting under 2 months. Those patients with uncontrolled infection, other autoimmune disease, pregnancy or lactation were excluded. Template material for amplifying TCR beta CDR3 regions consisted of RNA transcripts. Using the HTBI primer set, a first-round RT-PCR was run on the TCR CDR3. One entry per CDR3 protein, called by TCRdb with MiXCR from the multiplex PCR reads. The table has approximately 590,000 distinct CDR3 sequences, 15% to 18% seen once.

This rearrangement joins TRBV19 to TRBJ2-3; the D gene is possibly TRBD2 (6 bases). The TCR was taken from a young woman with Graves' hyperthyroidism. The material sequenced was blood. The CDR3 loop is CASSMASASTDTQYF. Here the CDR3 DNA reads TGTGCCAGTAGTATGGCTAGCGCTAGCACAGATACGCAGTATTTT.